These 8 T cell receptor beta chains came from one sample sequenced in a study of cytomegalovirus exposure and HLA in healthy donors. The PCR employed 60 Vbeta primers together with 13 Jbeta primers. Data came from immunoSEQ multiplex PCR; TCRdb stores just in-frame clones and leaves some out. The table records approximately 220,000 clones, approximately 82% of them present only once. The material sequenced was PBMCs. The receptors stem from a man younger than 35 in good health and CMV-seronegative.

The gene calls are TRBV12-5 and TRBJ2-1; D gene ambiguous. The V and J ends lost 2 bases and 0 bases respectively, with 11 bases between them. This CDR3 comprises 16 residues. Germline values: CDR1 LGHNT, CDR2 FRNRAP. CDR3 loop: CASGLNYGSSYNEQFF. CDR3 in DNA: TGTGCTAGTGGTTTGAACTACGGTAGCTCCTACAATGAGCAGTTCTTC.

The chain has TRBV6-5 and TRBJ2-7, with 9 bases that match TRBD1. Germline lookup yields CDR1 MNHEY and CDR2 SVGAGI. This CDR3 is 16 amino acids long. V was pared by 0 bases and J by 5 bases, with 8 bases of the junction left unmatched. CDR3 sequence: CASSYSPGQGPHEQYF. The DNA for the CDR3 is TGTGCCAGCAGTTACTCGCCGGGACAGGGTCCCCACGAGCAGTACTTC.

The chain couples TRBV5-1 to TRBJ1-6; D gene uncertain. CDR3 length: 12 residues. Germline V gene sequence: CDR1 SGHRS, CDR2 YFSETQ. V was pared by 3 bases and J by 7 bases, with 5 bases between. Here the CDR3 reads CASSSGNSPLHF. The DNA of the CDR3 is TGCGCCAGCAGCTCAGGAAATTCACCCCTCCACTTT. Complete variable domain (other parts from reference TRBV5-1 and TRBJ1-6): KAGVTQTPRYLIKTRGQQVTLSCSPISGHRSVSWYQQTPGQGLQFLFEYFSETQRNKGNFPGRFSGRQFSNSRSEMNVSTLELGDSALYLCASSSGNSPLHFGNGTRLTVT.

CDR3 residues: CAISESTQDNEQFF. CDR3 coding DNA: TGTGCCATCAGTGAGTCCACCCAGGACAATGAGCAGTTCTTC. The rearrangement uses TRBV10-3 and TRBJ2-1; D is ambiguous. CDR3 length: 14 amino acids. Per the germline V gene, CDR1 is ENHRY and CDR2 is SYGVKD. V was pared by 0 bases and J by 5 bases, with 8 bases between.

The gene calls are TRBV27 and TRBJ2-3, with a possible D match to TRBD1 (6 bases). V was pared by 5 bases and J by 5 bases, with 20 bases between. The germline CDR1 and CDR2 sequences are MNHEY and SMNVEV (reference sequence). The CDR3 loop spans 16 amino acids. This chain's CDR3 is CASSQGPATAGDTQYF. The CDR3, as DNA: TGTGCCAGCAGTCAGGGGCCCGCGACAGCCGGAGATACGCAGTATTTT.

The chain links TRBV6-6 to TRBJ1-5; D is undetermined. With 3 bases removed from V and 4 bases from J, the gap between germline ends came to 4 bases. The CDR3 runs to 12 residues. Looked up from germline, CDR1 is MNHNY and CDR2 is SVGAGI (reference sequence). CDR3 loop: CASSYENQPQHF. The CDR3 DNA follows: TGTGCCAGCAGTTATGAGAATCAGCCCCAGCATTTT.

The rearrangement links TRBV28 to TRBJ2-1; D is perhaps TRBD2 (7 bases). Trimming removed 6 bases from V and 8 bases from J, with 14 bases in between. The CDR3 has 13 residues. Germline loops: CDR1 MDHEN, CDR2 SYDVKM. The CDR3 DNA reads TGTGCCAGCAGAGAGGGGGGGAAGGATGAGCAGTTCTTC. It translates to CASREGGKDEQFF.

The DNA for the CDR3 is TGTGCCAGCAGCTCCATCAGCGGCAAAAACATTCAGTACTTC. Translating gives CASSSISGKNIQYF. V usage is TRBV5-6 and J usage is TRBJ2-4, with D possibly TRBD2 on 5 matching bases. Germline values: CDR1 SGHDT, CDR2 YYEEEE. Trimming removed 3 bases at V and 3 bases at J, with 10 bases between. This CDR3 is 14 amino acids long. The whole variable domain, filled in from reference TRBV5-6 and TRBJ2-4, reads DAGVTQSPTHLIKTRGQQVTLRCSPKSGHDTVSWYQQALGQGPQFIFQYYEEEERQRGNFPDRFSGHQFPNYSSELNVNALLLGDSALYLCASSSISGKNIQYFGAGTRLSVL.